In its sample, the clone carrying this T cell receptor (beta chain) was seen many times. Its antigen remains unidentified. These data belong to a study of T cells in Graves' hyperthyroidism and ophthalmopathy. Study details: Peripheral blood was drawn at first diagnosis, prior to all treatment. Study results and caveats: Peripheral blood also featured most of the thyroid clonotypes expanded above 0.001.

TCR beta CDR3 regions were amplified from RNA transcripts. The study used the HTBI primer set for a first-round RT-PCR of the TCR CDR3. TCRdb reprocessed the multiplex PCR reads via MiXCR and lists one record per CDR3 protein. The data show about 720,000 distinct CDR3 sequences, with about 15% seen just once and about 8.4% held by the top ten. Newly diagnosed hyperthyroidism, duration under 2 months, in patients aged 18 to 65. Exclusion followed for patients with uncontrolled infection, other autoimmune disease, pregnancy or lactation. CDR1 and CDR2 (germline): LGHNT, FRNRAP. The V end lost 3 bases, the J end lost 7 bases, and 10 bases lay between the germline ends. The CDR3 loop spans 13 amino acids.

The receptor's source is a man between 18 and 35 years old with Graves' hyperthyroidism. The sequencing sample was made of blood. The rearrangement uses TRBV12-5 and TRBJ2-1, with D perhaps matching TRBD2 (5 bases). The CDR3 region has the DNA TGTGCTAGTGGTTTAGACTATTCAAATGAGCAGTTCTTC. As protein: CASGLDYSNEQFF.